What follows describes a single T cell receptor (beta chain). These data belong to a study of blood T cell repertoires in COVID-19. Across the study: Both acute and convalescent COVID-19 samples were obtained from the United States, Italy and Spain. Sources were T cells, B-cell-depleted T cells, or PBMCs; the material itself was cDNA or gDNA.

In the original workflow: Cell counts per sample came from amplifying reference gene primers. Profiled with immunoSEQ multiplex PCR; TCRdb holds only in-frame clones, not every one. The V and J calls and clone size were taken over from that table, and D and trimming were inferred from the DNA. The data hold about 250,000 clones, with roughly 83% observed a single time. The specimen was peripheral blood. This clonotype was obtained from a man between 40 and 49 years old with acute or convalescent COVID-19.

The CDR3 region has the DNA TGTGCCAGTAGTATAGACTCACAGGAGATCAACGGCTACACCTTC. It specifies CASSIDSQEINGYTF. J is TRBJ1-2 and V is TRBV19, with D possibly matching TRBD1 (5 bases). The germline V and J ends were trimmed by 0 bases and 8 bases, with 16 bases remaining between them. This CDR3 is built from 15 residues. Germline-derived CDR1 and CDR2 are LNHDA and SQIVND (reference sequence).